Each of the 20 T cell receptor beta chains below was sequenced from the same sample in a study of T-cell reconstitution after alpha-beta-depleted transplantation in children. It was with unique molecular identifiers that the TCRbeta library was prepared. TCRdb passed the PCR reads through MiXCR, listing each CDR3 protein once. The profile shows under 450,000 distinct CDR3 sequences, 10% to 15% of them singletons. Specimen: PBMCs, collected from the stem cell graft. Receptors were obtained from a human donor who donated a stem cell graft to a child with Fanconi anemia.

The chain couples TRBV5-1 to TRBJ2-7; D not resolved. Germline V gives CDR1 SGHRS, CDR2 YFSETQ. This CDR3 has 11 amino acids. V was clipped by 4 bases and J by 5 bases, with 7 bases between them. CDR3 sequence: CASSQNDEQYF. CDR3 nucleotide sequence: TGCGCCAGCAGCCAGAACGACGAGCAGTACTTC.

This clonotype occurred many times. The chain carries TRBV12-3 or TRBV12-4 and TRBJ2-2, with no clear D. V gave up 6 bases and J gave up 6 bases, with 14 bases separating them. The CDR3 is 14 amino acids. The CDR3 here is CASRSRPMAGELFF. Here the CDR3 DNA reads TGTGCCAGCAGGTCGCGGCCTATGGCCGGGGAGCTGTTTTTT.

This clonotype was detected only a few times. The V and J genes are TRBV6-2 or TRBV6-3 and TRBJ1-1, with 10 bases aligning to TRBD1. V was clipped by 3 bases and J by 8 bases; unmatched bases: 6. CDR3 length equals 14 residues. Per the germline V gene, CDR1 is MNHEY and CDR2 is SVGEGT. CDR3 sequence reads: CASSYGTGVREAFF. For the CDR3, the DNA is TGTGCCAGCAGTTATGGGACAGGGGTGCGAGAAGCTTTCTTT.

This chain uses TRBV5-1 with TRBJ2-3; D might be TRBD1 or TRBD2, each matching 5 bases. The germline V gene has CDR1 SGHRS and CDR2 YFSETQ. V lost 4 bases and J 1 base, leaving 13 bases between the germline ends. The CDR3 runs 15 residues. CDR3 sequence: CASSVPLGGTDTQYF. The CDR3 DNA sequence: TGCGCCAGCAGCGTCCCGTTGGGGGGCACAGATACGCAGTATTTT.

V usage is TRBV18 and J usage is TRBJ2-1; 8 positions match TRBD1. The junction had 6 bases not matched to a gene; V was cut back by 3 bases and J by 5 bases. CDR1 KGHSH and CDR2 LQKENI come from the germline V gene. The CDR3 is 15 residues long. In DNA form, the CDR3 reads TGTGCCAGCTCACCGGCCAGGACAGGGCACAATGAGCAGTTCTTC. Translated: CASSPARTGHNEQFF.

The rearrangement joins TRBV20-1 to TRBJ2-5; a possible D gene is TRBD2 (5 bases). Trimming removed 6 bases from V and 3 bases from J, with 17 bases in between. Germline CDR1 and CDR2: DFQATT and SNEGSKA (reference sequence). CDR3 length equals 14 residues. The CDR3 sequence: CSAGVGEGEETQYF. The CDR3 DNA is TGCAGTGCCGGGGTGGGTGAGGGCGAAGAGACCCAGTACTTC.

The chain uses TRBV5-1 and TRBJ2-7, with 8 bases identical to TRBD1. There are 15 residues in the CDR3. J lost 0 bases, V lost 0 bases, and 2 bases had no gene match. Germline V gene data show CDR1 as SGHRS and CDR2 as YFSETQ. CDR3: CASSLGTGISYEQYF. In DNA, the CDR3 is TGCGCCAGCAGCTTGGGGACAGGGATCTCCTACGAGCAGTACTTC. The whole variable domain, remainder taken from reference TRBV5-1 and TRBJ2-7, is KAGVTQTPRYLIKTRGQQVTLSCSPISGHRSVSWYQQTPGQGLQFLFEYFSETQRNKGNFPGRFSGRQFSNSRSEMNVSTLELGDSALYLCASSLGTGISYEQYFGPGTRLTVT.

This clonotype was seen only a few times. The J gene is TRBJ2-3, the V gene TRBV20-1; no clear D. Germline lookup yields CDR1 DFQATT and CDR2 SNEGSKA (reference sequence). Trimming took off 8 bases at V and 0 bases at J, with 15 bases between the two ends. There are 14 residues in the CDR3. CDR3 region: CSSPPSVSTDTQYF. The CDR3 DNA sequence: TGCAGTTCCCCCCCGTCAGTTAGCACAGATACGCAGTATTTT.

The chain couples TRBV4-3 to TRBJ1-4; possibly TRBD1 for D (5 bases). V was pared by 0 bases and J by 7 bases, with 12 bases between. The germline V gene has CDR1 LGHNA and CDR2 YSLEER. The CDR3 runs 15 residues. CDR3 coding DNA: TGCGCCAGCAGCCAAGAAGGGCAGGGCGGTGAAAAACTGTTTTTT. This sequence encodes CASSQEGQGGEKLFF.

Only a few counts were recorded for this clonotype. V is TRBV13 and J is TRBJ1-1; unclear D gene. This CDR3 is built from 14 residues. Germline CDR1 PRHDT, CDR2 FYEKMQ (reference sequence). V dropped 3 bases and J dropped 1 base, with 9 bases sitting between them. CDR3 nucleotide sequence: TGTGCCAGCAGCTTCGGACGGGAGAACACTGAAGCTTTCTTT. Encoded protein: CASSFGRENTEAFF.

The chain employs TRBV20-1 and TRBJ1-1; 7 bases match TRBD1. This CDR3 has 15 amino acids. Germline CDR1 reads DFQATT; CDR2 reads SNEGSKA (reference sequence). V was clipped by 1 base and J by 1 base; unmatched bases: 6. This chain's CDR3 is CSARVAGGGNTEAFF. In DNA form, the CDR3 reads TGCAGTGCTAGAGTTGCAGGGGGAGGGAACACTGAAGCTTTCTTT.

This chain connects TRBV29-1 to TRBJ1-1; D is possibly TRBD1 (5 bases). There are 14 residues in the CDR3. Trimming left V 7 bases short and J 3 bases short, with 18 bases between. Germline-derived CDR1 and CDR2 are SQVTM and ANQGSEA. The CDR3 DNA reads as TGCAGCGCCAAGGTCTCGGGGGTTTACACTGAAGCTTTCTTT. Amino acid sequence: CSAKVSGVYTEAFF.

Only a few counts were recorded for this clonotype. The J gene is TRBJ1-6, the V gene TRBV6-2 or TRBV6-3; a weak D match, TRBD1 (5 bases). Germline CDR1 reads MNHEY; CDR2 reads SVGEGT. The CDR3 runs to 17 residues. Trimming shortened V by 2 bases and J by 6 bases, and 17 bases separated the two germline ends. CDR3 region: CASSYAMNRGLNSPLHF. The CDR3 DNA is TGTGCCAGCAGTTACGCAATGAACCGGGGCCTTAATTCACCCCTCCACTTT.

This clonotype was seen a few times. The rearrangement joins TRBV29-1 to TRBJ1-1; D call uncertain. Trimming left V 4 bases short and J 5 bases short, with 11 bases between. Germline V CDR1 and CDR2: SQVTM, ANQGSEA. CDR3 length equals 12 residues. CDR3 amino acids: CSVARWNTEAFF. The CDR3 DNA reads as TGCAGCGTTGCACGGTGGAATACTGAAGCTTTCTTT.

This clonotype has just a few counts. The chain links TRBV15 to TRBJ2-3, with 7 nucleotides matching TRBD1. J gave up 6 bases and V 3 bases, and 12 bases lay outside the gene matches. Germline CDR1 is LNHNV and CDR2 is YYDKDF (reference sequence). The length of the CDR3 is 16 residues. This CDR3 reads CATSRSDRARRDTQYF. CDR3 DNA sequence: TGTGCCACCAGCAGGTCCGACAGGGCCAGAAGGGATACGCAGTATTTT.

In this sample, this clonotype turned up many times. The chain couples TRBV30 to TRBJ2-7; no definite D call. This CDR3 has 12 residues. Germline V gene data show CDR1 as GTSNPN and CDR2 as SVGIG (reference sequence). V dropped 2 bases and J dropped 3 bases, with 8 bases sitting between them. The CDR3 region is CAWSLTDYEQYF. CDR3 DNA: TGTGCCTGGAGTCTTACCGACTACGAGCAGTACTTC.

The V and J genes are TRBV5-1 and TRBJ1-1, with a tentative D call TRBD1 (6 bases). Germline loops: CDR1 SGHRS, CDR2 YFSETQ. The germline V and J ends were trimmed by 1 base and 6 bases, with 16 bases remaining between them. There are 15 residues in the CDR3. The CDR3 DNA reads TGCGCCAGCAGCTTGTCCCCGGGGGCGCAATCTGAAGCTTTCTTT. It codes for CASSLSPGAQSEAFF.

This clonotype was detected many times. The chain links TRBV15 to TRBJ1-1, with D unresolved. Germline V gene sequence: CDR1 LNHNV, CDR2 YYDKDF (reference sequence). The CDR3 has 18 amino acids. The germline V and J ends were trimmed by 0 bases and 1 base, with 18 bases remaining between them. The CDR3 bases are TGTGCCACCAGCAGAGATCACGTTTCACCGGGATCGAACACTGAAGCTTTCTTT. It is translated as CATSRDHVSPGSNTEAFF.

The chain is built from TRBV12-3 or TRBV12-4 and TRBJ2-7; 11 nucleotides line up with TRBD1. This CDR3 contains 14 residues. V lost 6 bases to trimming and J lost 6 bases; unmatched junction nucleotides: 7. The chain's CDR3 is CASRVGQGGGEQYF. The CDR3 nucleotides are TGTGCCAGCAGGGTGGGACAGGGGGGAGGCGAGCAGTACTTC.

The CDR3 DNA sequence: TGTGCCAGCAAAGGGACAGGGAGCTCCTACGAGCAGTACTTC. Protein sequence: CASKGTGSSYEQYF. The chain combines TRBV6-1 with TRBJ2-7; 9 nucleotides agree with TRBD1. The CDR3 runs to 14 residues. Per the germline V gene, CDR1 is MNHNS and CDR2 is SASEGT. V gave up 7 bases and J gave up 0 bases; unmatched junction bases: 4.